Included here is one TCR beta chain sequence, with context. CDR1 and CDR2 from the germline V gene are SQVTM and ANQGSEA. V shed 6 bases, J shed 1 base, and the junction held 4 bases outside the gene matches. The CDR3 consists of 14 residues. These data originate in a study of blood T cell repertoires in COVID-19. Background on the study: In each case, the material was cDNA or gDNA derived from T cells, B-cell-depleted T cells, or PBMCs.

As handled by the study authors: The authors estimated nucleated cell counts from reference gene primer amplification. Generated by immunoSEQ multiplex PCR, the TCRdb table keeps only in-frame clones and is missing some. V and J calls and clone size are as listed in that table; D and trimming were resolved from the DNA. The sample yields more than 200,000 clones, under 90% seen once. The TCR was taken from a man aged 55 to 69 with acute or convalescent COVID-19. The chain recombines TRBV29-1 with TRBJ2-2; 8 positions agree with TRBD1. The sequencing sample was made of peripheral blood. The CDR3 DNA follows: TGCAGCGTCCGGGACAGGAAGAACACCGGGGAGCTGTTTTTT. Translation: CSVRDRKNTGELFF.